This T cell receptor beta chain was observed in a study of T cell responses to AZD1222 COVID-19 vaccine. This CDR3 region has 13 residues. Germline V gives CDR1 LGHDT, CDR2 YNNKEL (reference sequence). V gave up 3 bases and J gave up 4 bases, with 9 bases separating them. Sequencing used immunoSEQ multiplex PCR; TCRdb keeps in-frame clones, though not all of them. There are roughly 170,000 clones in the sample; about 90% occur only once, and 0.4% to 0.5% lies in the top ten. This receptor was obtained from an adult in good health. The sequencing used peripheral blood, collected on day 0 of AZD1222 vaccination. This chain joins TRBV3-1 (or the pseudogene TRBV3-2) and TRBJ1-2; no firm D call. The CDR3 DNA is TGTGCCAGCAGCCAGACACGAACCTATGGCTACACCTTC. Its translation is CASSQTRTYGYTF.